The TCR beta chain described here comes from a study of blood T cell repertoires in COVID-19. As for the study in general: Spain, Italy and the United States supplied samples that represented acute and convalescent COVID-19. The cDNA or gDNA used as material had been derived from T cells, B-cell-depleted T cells, or PBMCs.

Per the original methods: Using reference gene primer amplification, nucleated cell counts were estimated. Data came from immunoSEQ multiplex PCR; TCRdb stores just in-frame clones and leaves some out. The V and J calls and clone size were taken over from that table, and D and trimming were inferred from the DNA. Among tens of thousands of clones listed, 75% to 90% were seen once. Trimming cost V 6 bases and J 10 bases, with 19 bases left between them. Germline assignment: CDR1 MNHEY and CDR2 SVGAGI. The CDR3 runs to 14 residues. The TCR sequence derives from a man aged 60 to 75 with acute or convalescent COVID-19. The genes are TRBV6-5 and TRBJ2-1, with TRBD1 as a possible D gene (6 bases). Sequencing input: peripheral blood. The CDR3 DNA is TGTGCCAGCAGACCCAGTCTCATTAGGGGGGAGCAGTTCTTC. It encodes CASRPSLIRGEQFF.